The 9 T cell receptor beta chains given below trace back to one sample, sequenced in a study of cytomegalovirus exposure and HLA in healthy donors. Vbeta (60) and Jbeta (13) primers were used in the PCR. Here immunoSEQ multiplex PCR was the method, and the copy in TCRdb shows in-frame clones only, minus some. The table records 200,000 to 250,000 clones, approximately 80% of them present only once. The material sequenced was PBMCs. Receptors originate from a boy under 10 years old in good health and CMV-seronegative.

This sequence joins TRBV2 and TRBJ1-2, with unresolved D. V was pared by 3 bases and J by 3 bases, with 11 bases between. The germline V gene has CDR1 SNHLY and CDR2 FYNNEI. The CDR3 sequence is 14 residues long. The DNA for the CDR3 is TGTGCCAGCAGTGAGGCGGCAGAGCACTATGGCTACACCTTC. Translated, it gives CASSEAAEHYGYTF. Together with reference TRBV2 and TRBJ1-2, the CDR3 gives the full variable domain: EPEVTQTPSHQVTQMGQEVILRCVPISNHLYFYWYRQILGQKVEFLVSFYNNEISEKSEIFDDQFSVERPDGSNFTLKIRSTKLEDSAMYFCASSEAAEHYGYTFGSGTRLTVV.

This chain joins TRBV28 and TRBJ2-5; 7 nucleotides match TRBD1. Per the germline V gene, CDR1 is MDHEN and CDR2 is SYDVKM. Losses at the gene ends were 8 bases for V and 5 bases for J; bases not matched to a gene: 14. CDR3 length equals 15 residues. CDR3 protein: CASLPFTGDRETQYF. CDR3 in DNA: TGTGCCAGCCTTCCTTTTACAGGGGATAGGGAGACCCAGTACTTC.

V gene TRBV7-6 combines with J gene TRBJ2-7, with D possibly matching TRBD1 (5 bases). Trimming removed 1 base at V and 4 bases at J, with 11 bases between. Germline V gene sequence: CDR1 SGHVS, CDR2 FNYEAQ. The CDR3 covers 14 residues. The CDR3 is CASSLGAGPYEQYF. CDR3 nucleotides: TGTGCCAGCAGCTTAGGGGCAGGGCCTTACGAGCAGTACTTC.

V and J are TRBV7-9 and TRBJ2-2; no clear D gene. Germline V gene data show CDR1 as SEHNR and CDR2 as FQNEAQ (reference sequence). V lost 1 base, J lost 6 bases, and 9 bases lay in between. The CDR3 is made up of 14 amino acids. This chain's CDR3 is CASSLVLGPGELFF. The DNA of the CDR3 is TGTGCCAGCAGCTTAGTTCTGGGCCCCGGGGAGCTGTTTTTT.

V usage is TRBV30 and J usage is TRBJ2-2, with 7 positions matching TRBD2. Trimming cost V 4 bases and J 1 base; bases outside gene matches: 9. This CDR3 has 16 amino acids. Germline V lookup: CDR1 GTSNPN, CDR2 SVGIG (reference sequence). In nucleotides, the CDR3 is TGTGCCTGGACCGGACTAGTCGTGTGGAACACCGGGGAGCTGTTTTTT. Its translation: CAWTGLVVWNTGELFF.

The genes are TRBV28 and TRBJ1-3; no definite D call. CDR3 length: 15 amino acids. Germline V gene data show CDR1 as MDHEN and CDR2 as SYDVKM. Trimming stripped 4 bases from V and 6 bases from J, with 16 bases between. The CDR3 sequence is CASSWEFVGSNTIYF. CDR3 coding DNA: TGTGCCAGCAGTTGGGAGTTCGTAGGATCAAACACCATATATTTT.

This chain connects TRBV30 to TRBJ2-7; weak D call: TRBD2 (6 bases). The germline CDR1 and CDR2 sequences are GTSNPN and SVGIG (reference sequence). The V end lost 4 bases, the J end lost 6 bases, and 13 bases lay between the germline ends. The CDR3 is 12 residues long. The CDR3 nucleotides read TGTGCCTGGAATAGGGACGGGGGCGAGCAGTACTTC. Translating gives CAWNRDGGEQYF.

The chain uses TRBV7-8 and TRBJ2-7; 9 nucleotides line up with TRBD1. CDR1 SGHVS and CDR2 FQNEAQ come from the germline V gene. The CDR3 is made up of 16 amino acids. V was clipped by 2 bases and J by 0 bases; unmatched bases: 5. CDR3 protein: CASSLWGGQGSYEQYF. The CDR3 DNA reads as TGTGCCAGCAGCTTATGGGGGGGACAGGGCTCCTACGAGCAGTACTTC.

The CDR3 sequence is CASVTRKMNTEAFF. In nucleotides, the CDR3 is TGTGCCAGCGTCACTAGAAAAATGAACACTGAAGCTTTCTTT. This rearrangement joins TRBV5-8 to TRBJ1-1; D not certain. The CDR3 covers 14 residues. The germline gives CDR1 SGHTS, CDR2 YDEGEE. The V end lost 7 bases, the J end lost 0 bases, and 13 bases lay between the germline ends.